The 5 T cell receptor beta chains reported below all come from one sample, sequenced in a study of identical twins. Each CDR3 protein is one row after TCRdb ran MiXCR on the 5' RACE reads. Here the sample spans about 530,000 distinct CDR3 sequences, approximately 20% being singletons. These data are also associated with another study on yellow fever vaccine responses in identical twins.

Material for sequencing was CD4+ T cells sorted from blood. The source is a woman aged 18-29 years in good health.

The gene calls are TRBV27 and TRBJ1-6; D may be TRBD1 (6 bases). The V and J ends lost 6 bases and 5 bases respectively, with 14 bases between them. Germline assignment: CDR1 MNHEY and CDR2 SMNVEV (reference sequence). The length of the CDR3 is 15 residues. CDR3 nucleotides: TGTGCCAGCAGGGCGACAGGAGCCAATAATTCACCCCTCCACTTT. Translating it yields CASRATGANNSPLHF.

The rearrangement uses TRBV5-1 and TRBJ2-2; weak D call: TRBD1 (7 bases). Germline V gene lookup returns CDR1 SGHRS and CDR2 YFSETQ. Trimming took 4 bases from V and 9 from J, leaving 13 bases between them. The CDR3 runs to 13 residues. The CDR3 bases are TGCGCCAGCAGCAGGGGGGACAGTCGGGAGCTGTTTTTT. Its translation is CASSRGDSRELFF.

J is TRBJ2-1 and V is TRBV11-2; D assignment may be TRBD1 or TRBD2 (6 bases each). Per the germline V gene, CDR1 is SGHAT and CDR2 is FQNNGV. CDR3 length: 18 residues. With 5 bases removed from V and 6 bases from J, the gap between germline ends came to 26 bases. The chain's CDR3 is CASSPPRGRQGTFNEQFF. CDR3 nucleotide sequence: TGTGCCAGCAGCCCGCCCCGGGGGCGGCAGGGTACCTTCAATGAGCAGTTCTTC.

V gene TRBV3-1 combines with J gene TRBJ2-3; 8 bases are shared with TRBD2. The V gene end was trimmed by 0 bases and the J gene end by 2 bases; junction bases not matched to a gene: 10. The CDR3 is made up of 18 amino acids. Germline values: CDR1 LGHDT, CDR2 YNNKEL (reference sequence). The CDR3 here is CASSQDDRAGGYTDTQYF. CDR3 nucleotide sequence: TGTGCCAGCAGCCAAGATGACCGGGCGGGGGGCTACACAGATACGCAGTATTTT.

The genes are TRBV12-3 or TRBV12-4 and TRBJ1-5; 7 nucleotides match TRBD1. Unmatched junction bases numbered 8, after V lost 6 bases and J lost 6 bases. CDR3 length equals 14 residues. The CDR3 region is CASSPTGDVQPQHF. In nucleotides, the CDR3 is TGTGCCAGCAGCCCTACAGGGGACGTTCAGCCCCAGCATTTT.